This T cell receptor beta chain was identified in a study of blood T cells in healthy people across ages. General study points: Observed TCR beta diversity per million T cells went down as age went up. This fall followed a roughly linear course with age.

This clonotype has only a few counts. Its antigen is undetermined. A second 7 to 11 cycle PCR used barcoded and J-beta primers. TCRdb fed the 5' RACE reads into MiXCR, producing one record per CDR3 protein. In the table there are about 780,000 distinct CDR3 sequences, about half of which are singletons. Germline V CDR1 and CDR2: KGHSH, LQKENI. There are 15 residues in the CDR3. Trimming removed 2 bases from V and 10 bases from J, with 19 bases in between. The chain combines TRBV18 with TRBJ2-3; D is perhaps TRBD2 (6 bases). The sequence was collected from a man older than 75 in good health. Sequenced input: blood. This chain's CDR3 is CASSPEGGDLSSQYF. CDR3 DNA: TGTGCCAGCTCACCAGAAGGAGGGGACCTGTCCTCGCAGTATTTT.